This TCR beta chain appears in the sequencing data of a study of Graves' ophthalmopathy and Graves' hyperthyroidism (dated by TCRdb to the late 2010s). Regarding the study in general: Peripheral blood was collected at initial diagnosis, before any treatment. In total, some 140 blood samples were TCR-sequenced: around 42 ophthalmopathy, roughly 77 hyperthyroidism and approximately 17 hyperthyroidism-to-ophthalmopathy patients. Once sampling was done, hyperthyroidism patients were given methimazole at a starting dose of 30 mg daily, while ophthalmopathy patients were given high-dose intravenous methylprednisolone. For independent validation, a separate cohort was made up of around 18 hyperthyroidism patients plus 17 patients who later progressed from hyperthyroidism to ophthalmopathy. To explore V-J signatures distinguishing ophthalmopathy from hyperthyroidism, a discovery set of about 99 patients (about 44 ophthalmopathy, 55 to 60 stable hyperthyroidism) was enrolled. The study used signatures of the TCR beta repertoire to tell Graves' ophthalmopathy apart from Graves' hyperthyroidism and to predict which patients would progress to ophthalmopathy. In about six hyperthyroidism patients, the T-cell repertoires found in thyroid tissue were compared with those found in blood. The 100 discovery patients were randomly split 7:3 into training and test sets.

From V the trimming removes 5 bases and from J it removes 3 bases, while the gene matches leave 4 bases of the junction unaccounted for. The CDR3 runs 14 amino acids, cysteine and phenylalanine included. The read is trimmed to its CDR3 DNA, 42 bases read in frame from base 1. TCR beta CDR3 regions were amplified from RNA transcripts for repertoire sequencing. A first-round RT-PCR used HTBI primers with the Qiagen OneStep RT-PCR kit, followed by a second-round multiplex PCR, size selection and purification. Sequencing of the libraries was carried out on an Illumina HiSeq2000 in paired-end mode with 100 bp reads. The paper's processing steps were these. Reads were processed with SOAPnuke, discarding reads with adapters, uncalled bases, mean Phred below 15, or no exact constant-primer or identifier match. COPE v1.2.5 was used to merge high-quality paired reads. Each unique nucleotide sequence was defined as a clonotype, and clonotypes were aligned to IMGT TRB V, D and J references with MiTCR v1.1. Only V-J combinations with frequency above 0.0001 were analysed, covering around 99% of repertoires. For each V-J combination, a TCR clonal expansion and chaos score was defined as F50 clonal expansion divided by the chaos observed in the TCRdist matrix. Features were reduced by Welch's t-statistics and random forest to approximately 13 V-J combinations, which fed a naive Bayes classifier. The similarity between thyroid and blood repertoires was quantified using the Morisita-Horn index. The raw public reads went through TCRdb reprocessing: fastp at Q25, MiXCR clone calling, in-frame beta chains kept. All rows with the same CDR3 protein become a single entry with the most common DNA and genes. None of the V and J calls come from the authors' own analysis; TCRdb made them. The sample profile shows 300,000 to 500,000 distinct CDR3 sequences; roughly 15% of them were found once. About 7% of the sample is taken by the ten largest.

What the authors observed across the whole study: In validation, the model predicted ophthalmopathy progression with 55% to 71% sensitivity and roughly 72% specificity; 12 predicted patients were CT-confirmed with GO in a median of approximately six months. Most of the expanded thyroid clonotypes with a frequency above 0.001 were also detected in blood, and it was suggested that the thyroid immune response may be reflected by blood repertoires. In cross-validation, the 13-signature model distinguished ophthalmopathy from stable hyperthyroidism with just over 85% sensitivity and nearly 82% specificity, and in the test set the corresponding values were roughly 80% and 76%. Sample size was not statistically predetermined, and group allocation was not concealed from the investigators.

Hyperthyroidism was defined as stable when no progression to ophthalmopathy occurred within 18 months of follow-up. Hyperthyroidism patients were newly diagnosed, were aged 18 to 65 years, and had a disease duration under 2 months. Anyone with other autoimmune diseases, uncontrolled infections, pregnancy or lactation was excluded from the study. Clinical symptoms, serum thyroxine, TRAb, thyroid ultrasound and orbital computed tomography formed the basis of the diagnosis. PBMCs were isolated from 10 ml of fresh peripheral blood by Ficoll-Paque density gradient centrifugation. Trizol reagent was used to extract the total RNA, and its quality was then checked on an Agilent 2100 Bioanalyzer. This clonotype was detected many times. Its antigen remains undetermined. Base qualities were left out, and no much larger clone turns up one base away.

The source material was peripheral blood. This clonotype was sampled from a woman under 30 with stable Graves' hyperthyroidism. Donor details come from another sample of the same person, matched by shared clones. In this chain, TRBV12-3 or TRBV12-4 is recombined with TRBJ1-3, with TRBD1 matching 7 junction bases. The nucleotide sequence reads as follows: TGTGCCAGCAGTCCATCAGGGGGTGGAAACACCATATATTTT. Translation gives CASSPSGGGNTIYF.